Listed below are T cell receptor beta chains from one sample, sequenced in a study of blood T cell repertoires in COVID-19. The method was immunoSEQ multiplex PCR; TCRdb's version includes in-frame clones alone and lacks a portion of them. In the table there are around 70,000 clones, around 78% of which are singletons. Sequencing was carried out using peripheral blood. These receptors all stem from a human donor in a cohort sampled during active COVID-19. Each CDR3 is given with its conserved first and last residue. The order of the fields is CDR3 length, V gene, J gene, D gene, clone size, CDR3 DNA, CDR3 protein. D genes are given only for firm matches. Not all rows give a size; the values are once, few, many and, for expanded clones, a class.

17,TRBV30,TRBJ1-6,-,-,TGTGCCTGGAGGGAGACCGGGATCCCGATTTATAATTCACCCCTCCACTTT,CAWRETGIPIYNSPLHF
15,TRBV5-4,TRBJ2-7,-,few,TGTGCCAGCAGCTTAGGGGGGCAGGGGGAATACGAGCAGTACTTC,CASSLGGQGEYEQYF
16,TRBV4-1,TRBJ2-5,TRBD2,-,TGCGCCAGCAGAGTGACCGGGACTAGCGGCCAAGAGACCCAGTACTTC,CASRVTGTSGQETQYF
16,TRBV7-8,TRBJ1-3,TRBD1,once,TGTGCCAGCAGCTTAGTAGGGACAGCGGTTGGAAACACCATATATTTT,CASSLVGTAVGNTIYF
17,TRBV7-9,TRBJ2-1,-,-,TGTGCCAGCACCCCCCCACTCCCAGGGGTTGCCTACAATGAGCAGTTCTTC,CASTPPLPGVAYNEQFF
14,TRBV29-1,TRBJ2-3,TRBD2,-,TGCAGCGTTGAAGACCTAGCGGGCACAGATACGCAGTATTTT,CSVEDLAGTDTQYF
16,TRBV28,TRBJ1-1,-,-,TGTGCCAGCAGCCTTCGGACAGCCTATCTGAACACTGAAGCTTTCTTT,CASSLRTAYLNTEAFF
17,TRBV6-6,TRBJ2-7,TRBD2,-,TGTGCCAGCAGTCCTACCCGTACTGGGGACTATCGCTACGAGCAGTACTTC,CASSPTRTGDYRYEQYF
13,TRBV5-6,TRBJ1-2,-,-,TGTGCCAGCAGCTTGTTTCGGGGCTATGGCTACACCTTC,CASSLFRGYGYTF
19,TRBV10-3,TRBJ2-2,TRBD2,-,TGTGCCATCAGTGGAGGGACTAGCGGGAGGGCCGGGAACACCGGGGAGCTGTTTTTT,CAISGGTSGRAGNTGELFF
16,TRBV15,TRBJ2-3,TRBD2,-,TGTGCCACCAGCGGGACTAGCGGGAGTGGCACAGATACGCAGTATTTT,CATSGTSGSGTDTQYF
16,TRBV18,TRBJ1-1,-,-,TGTGCCAGCTCACCACCGAGGCTCACGGCTAACACTGAAGCTTTCTTT,CASSPPRLTANTEAFF
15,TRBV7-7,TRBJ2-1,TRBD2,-,TGTGCTAGCAGCTTAGACGGGAGGGGTTACAATGAGCAGTTCTTC,CASSLDGRGYNEQFF
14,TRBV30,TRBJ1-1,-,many,TGTGCCTGGAGTGTCGGCAGTAGGGGCACTGAAGCTTTCTTT,CAWSVGSRGTEAFF
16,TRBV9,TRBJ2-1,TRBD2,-,TGTGCCAGCAGCGTAAACCCAGCGGGAGGGCCAAATGAGCAGTTCTTC,CASSVNPAGGPNEQFF
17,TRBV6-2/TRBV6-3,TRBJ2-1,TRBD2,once,TGTGCCAGCAGTCTACCGGTTAGCGGGAGTCCTTACAATGAGCAGTTCTTC,CASSLPVSGSPYNEQFF
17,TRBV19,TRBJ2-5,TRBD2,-,TGTGCCAGTAGTATAGATCGAGCGGGAGCCGGTCTGGAGACCCAGTACTTC,CASSIDRAGAGLETQYF
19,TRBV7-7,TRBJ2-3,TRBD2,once,TGTGCCAGCAGCTTAGAGGTTTCGTCGCTAGCGGGATCAACAGATACGCAGTATTTT,CASSLEVSSLAGSTDTQYF
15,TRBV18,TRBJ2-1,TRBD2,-,TGTGCCAGCTCACGGACTAGCGGGTCCTACAATGAGCAGTTCTTC,CASSRTSGSYNEQFF
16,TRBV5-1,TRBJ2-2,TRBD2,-,TGCGCCAGCAGCTTGGAGACTAGCGTGCGGACCGGGGAGCTGTTTTTT,CASSLETSVRTGELFF
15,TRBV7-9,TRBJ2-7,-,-,TGTGCCAGCAGCCAAGGGGGGGTCTACTCCTACGAGCAGTACTTC,CASSQGGVYSYEQYF
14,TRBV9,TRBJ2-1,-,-,TGTGCCAGCAGCGTAACCCTCAAGCAGGATGAGCAGTTCTTC,CASSVTLKQDEQFF
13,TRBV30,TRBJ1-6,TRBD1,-,TGTGCCTGGACCGGGACAGATAATTCACCCCTCCACTTT,CAWTGTDNSPLHF
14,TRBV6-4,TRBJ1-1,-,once,TGTGCCAGCAGTGAGGGGAGGGGGAACACTGAAGCTTTCTTT,CASSEGRGNTEAFF
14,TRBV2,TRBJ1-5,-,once,TGTGCCAGCAGCGGGACATACGACAATCAGCCCCAGCATTTT,CASSGTYDNQPQHF